One sample yielded the 28 T cell receptor beta chains listed below, sequenced in a study of early T cells in non-severe SARS-CoV-2 infection. TCRdb ran MiXCR on the 5' RACE reads and lists one entry per CDR3 protein. The sample carries approximately 66,000 distinct CDR3 sequences, more than 10% recorded once. The sample here was whole blood, taken at baseline. The receptors were gathered from an adult who was a healthcare worker with PCR-confirmed SARS-CoV-2 infection or an uninfected control (not recorded which). The donor label of this sample is uncertain.

This clonotype was counted many times. Here the CDR3 reads CASKTIRRDRKGNEQFF. CDR3 DNA sequence: TGTGCCAGCAAAACAATACGCCGAGACAGGAAAGGCAATGAGCAGTTCTTC. The chain uses TRBV11-2 and TRBJ2-1, with D tentatively TRBD1 (6 bases). Trimming removed 7 bases from V and 6 bases from J, with 25 bases in between. Looked up from germline, CDR1 is SGHAT and CDR2 is FQNNGV. The CDR3 totals 17 residues.

V usage is TRBV5-1 and J usage is TRBJ2-5; possibly TRBD2 for D (5 bases). Germline V gives CDR1 SGHRS, CDR2 YFSETQ. The CDR3 extends over 15 amino acids. The V gene lost 5 bases and the J gene lost 5 bases, with 19 bases spanning the gap. Here the CDR3 reads CASRRTPPGMETQYF. In DNA form, the CDR3 reads TGCGCCAGCAGGCGGACTCCACCCGGAATGGAGACCCAGTACTTC. The full variable domain, its missing parts supplied by reference TRBV5-1 and TRBJ2-5, is KAGVTQTPRYLIKTRGQQVTLSCSPISGHRSVSWYQQTPGQGLQFLFEYFSETQRNKGNFPGRFSGRQFSNSRSEMNVSTLELGDSALYLCASRRTPPGMETQYFGPGTRLLVL.

The chain links TRBV5-5 to TRBJ2-7; D possibly corresponds to TRBD2 (6 bases). Germline V gives CDR1 SGHKS, CDR2 YYEKEE (reference sequence). Trimming cost V 0 bases and J 9 bases, with 10 bases left between them. This CDR3 contains 12 residues. The CDR3 sequence is CASSLADGRQYV. The CDR3 nucleotides are TGTGCCAGCAGCTTGGCCGACGGGAGGCAGTACGTC.

The table lists this clonotype with many counts. The chain links TRBV7-9 to TRBJ1-2; D is undetermined. Germline CDR1 is SEHNR and CDR2 is FQNEAQ (reference sequence). The CDR3 totals 12 residues. Trimming removed 4 bases at V and 7 bases at J, with 10 bases between. CDR3 DNA: TGTGCCAGCAGCTCGCGCCAGCTTGGCTACACCTTC. Protein product: CASSSRQLGYTF. The whole variable domain, remainder taken from reference TRBV7-9 and TRBJ1-2, is DTGVSQNPRHKITKRGQNVTFRCDPISEHNRLYWYRQTLGQGPEFLTYFQNEAQLEKSRLLSDRFSAERPKGSFSTLEIQRTEQGDSAMYLCASSSRQLGYTFGSGTRLTVV.

The J gene is TRBJ1-5, the V gene TRBV20-1; weak D call: TRBD1 (6 bases). The CDR3 extends over 17 amino acids. Between the trimmed V and J ends, which lost 0 bases and 0 bases, there was a span of 15 bases. Germline loops: CDR1 DFQATT, CDR2 SNEGSKA (reference sequence). CDR3 bases: TGCAGTGCTAGAGATGGGGGCAGGGGCTATAGCAATCAGCCCCAGCATTTT. It specifies CSARDGGRGYSNQPQHF.

This clonotype was found a few times. The CDR3 bases are TGTGCCAGCAGCCGAGTGGCGGGTATCCGTGAGGCCGGGGAGCTGTTTTTT. Encoded protein: CASSRVAGIREAGELFF. The chain employs TRBV11-3 and TRBJ2-2; a possible D gene is TRBD2 (5 bases). The ends were cut back, 5 bases at V and 6 bases at J, with 22 bases in the middle. The CDR3 totals 17 residues. Germline CDR1 and CDR2: SGHNT and YENEEA.

The gene calls are TRBV18 and TRBJ2-4; D ambiguous. The CDR3 length is 16 residues. Germline V CDR1 and CDR2: KGHSH, LQKENI. The V end was cut by 2 bases, the J end by 1 base, with 12 bases between. CDR3 loop: CASSPSSEGAKNIQYF. Here the CDR3 DNA reads TGTGCCAGCTCACCATCCTCGGAAGGGGCCAAAAACATTCAGTACTTC.

Only a few counts were recorded for this clonotype. The chain joins TRBV18 to TRBJ2-3, with D perhaps matching TRBD1 or TRBD2 (5 bases each). Trimming cost V 10 bases and J 0 bases, with 20 bases left between them. The CDR3 consists of 16 residues. Germline CDR1 and CDR2: KGHSH and LQKENI. CDR3 protein: CATKHPGTTSTDTQYF. Written as DNA, the CDR3 is TGTGCCACCAAGCATCCGGGGACGACTAGCACAGATACGCAGTATTTT.

The V and J genes are TRBV12-3 or TRBV12-4 and TRBJ2-5, with TRBD2 matching 13 bases. The CDR3 spans 15 residues. With V trimmed by 5 bases and J by 7 bases, 7 bases remained unmatched. The CDR3: CASSQGLAGRGTQYF. In nucleotides, the CDR3 is TGTGCCAGCAGTCAGGGACTAGCGGGGCGGGGGACCCAGTACTTC.

The chain recombines TRBV19 with TRBJ1-5; D gene uncertain. Germline V gene sequence: CDR1 LNHDA, CDR2 SQIVND (reference sequence). Trimming removed 3 bases at V and 2 bases at J, with 8 bases between. CDR3 size: 14 residues. Here the CDR3 reads CASSIGVGNQPQHF. CDR3 DNA: TGTGCCAGTAGTATCGGAGTAGGCAATCAGCCCCAGCATTTT.

This clonotype appeared many times. This chain joins TRBV29-1 and TRBJ1-1; D is undetermined. The length of the CDR3 is 11 residues. In germline, CDR1 is SQVTM, CDR2 ANQGSEA. The V and J ends lost 3 bases and 6 bases respectively, with 8 bases between them. CDR3 amino acids: CSVEGFAEAFF. Here the CDR3 DNA reads TGCAGCGTTGAGGGGTTTGCTGAAGCTTTCTTT.

This clonotype showed up many times. The chain recombines TRBV20-1 with TRBJ1-4, with D perhaps TRBD1 (6 bases). The germline V gene has CDR1 DFQATT and CDR2 SNEGSKA (reference sequence). CDR3 size: 12 residues. The CDR3 DNA follows: TGCAGCGCCGACAGGACTTCTGAAAAACTGTTTTTT. Protein product: CSADRTSEKLFF.

This clonotype was seen a few times. The V call is TRBV10-2, the J call TRBJ2-7; perhaps TRBD1 as D (6 bases). The CDR3 has 14 residues. The germline CDR1 and CDR2 sequences are WSHSY and SAAADI. With 5 bases removed from V and 3 bases from J, the gap between germline ends came to 14 bases. CDR3 bases: TGCGCCAGCAGTAACAGGGAACGACACTACGAGCAGTACGTC. Translated: CASSNRERHYEQYV.

V and J are TRBV12-3 or TRBV12-4 and TRBJ1-2; D ambiguous. CDR3 length equals 14 residues. V was cut by 2 bases and J by 1 base, with 8 bases left in between. The CDR3 DNA follows: TGTGCCAGCAGTTTACAGTACTTTAACTATGGCTACACCTTC. This encodes CASSLQYFNYGYTF.

This clonotype was picked up a small number of times. The CDR3 DNA follows: TGTGCCAGCAGAAGACAGCACTCTGGAAACACCATATATTTT. This gives the protein CASRRQHSGNTIYF. V usage is TRBV6-5 and J usage is TRBJ1-3; tentatively, D is TRBD1 (5 bases). This CDR3 region has 14 residues. From germline, CDR1 is MNHEY and CDR2 SVGAGI. The V end lost 6 bases, the J end lost 0 bases, and 9 bases lay between the germline ends.

A few counts support this clonotype. The rearrangement links TRBV7-2 to TRBJ2-5, with 7 bases aligning to TRBD1. This CDR3 comprises 17 residues. Germline trimming cut 4 bases from V and 6 bases from J; bases unmatched to any gene: 17. CDR1 SGHTA and CDR2 FQGNSA come from the germline V gene. CDR3 sequence: CASSSYSEKAGGKTQYF. The DNA of the CDR3 is TGTGCCAGCAGCTCATATTCCGAAAAAGCAGGGGGAAAGACCCAGTACTTC.

This clonotype occurred a few times. The chain links TRBV7-2 to TRBJ2-2; 9 nucleotides agree with TRBD2. Trimming cost V 5 bases and J 5 bases; bases outside gene matches: 12. The germline V gene encodes CDR1 SGHTA and CDR2 FQGNSA. CDR3 length equals 17 residues. In DNA, the CDR3 is TGTGCCAGCAGCCTAGAGTCGGGACTAGCAGGAACCGGGGAGCTGTTTTTT. It yields the protein CASSLESGLAGTGELFF.

In this sample, this clonotype turned up once. The rearrangement links TRBV6-6 to TRBJ2-5, with 9 bases fitting TRBD2. Germline lookup yields CDR1 MNHNY and CDR2 SVGAGI (reference sequence). The CDR3 loop spans 17 amino acids. The ends lost 5 bases at V and 5 bases at J; junction bases unmatched: 15. CDR3 nucleotides: TGTGCCAGCAGTCCCGCCCTTCTAGCGGGGAGGGGGGAGACCCAGTACTTC. This encodes CASSPALLAGRGETQYF.

The CDR3 DNA reads TGTGCCAGCAGTGAAGCCCAGGGGAGAGAGACCCAGTACTTC. The encoded protein is CASSEAQGRETQYF. This rearrangement joins TRBV6-1 to TRBJ2-5, with D maybe TRBD1 (6 bases). V was trimmed by 0 bases and J by 4 bases, leaving 9 bases between them. Germline CDR1 and CDR2: MNHNS and SASEGT. The CDR3 contains 14 residues.

Concerning this clonotype: A read error may explain this, as a much larger clone is one base away. The final CDR3 position lacks the conserved phenylalanine or tryptophan, pointing to a likely read error. The V gene is TRBV7-8, the J gene TRBJ2-5; D is unresolved. The CDR3 runs to 12 residues. Germline CDR1 is SGHVS and CDR2 is FQNEAQ. V gave up 4 bases and J gave up 5 bases, with 8 bases separating them. The CDR3 region has the DNA TGTGCCAGCAGCTGGAGAAGGGAGACCCAGTACCTC. Translated, it gives CASSWRRETQYL.

CDR3 loop: CASSTRASYNEQFF. CDR3 coding DNA: TGTGCCAGCAGCACCCGGGCCTCGTACAATGAGCAGTTCTTC. The rearrangement uses TRBV11-2 and TRBJ2-1; D unresolved. CDR1 is SGHAT and CDR2 is FQNNGV in the germline V gene. V lost 5 bases and J lost 4, with 12 bases in between. CDR3 length: 14 residues.

This clonotype was seen a few times. V gene TRBV29-1 combines with J gene TRBJ2-1; D ambiguous. The CDR3 is made up of 16 amino acids. Trimming shortened V by 6 bases and J by 9 bases, and 27 bases separated the two germline ends. Germline lookup yields CDR1 SQVTM and CDR2 ANQGSEA. This CDR3 is CSVEKLVFPTPREQFF. In DNA, the CDR3 is TGCAGCGTGGAGAAGCTAGTATTCCCTACCCCCCGTGAGCAGTTCTTC.

The V gene is TRBV4-1, the J gene TRBJ2-7, with D uncertain. The V gene lost 1 base and the J gene lost 4 bases, with 8 bases spanning the gap. This CDR3 is 13 amino acids long. In germline, CDR1 is MGHRA, CDR2 YSYEKL. CDR3 in amino acids: CASSQVVGYEQYV. The DNA for the CDR3 is TGCGCCAGCAGCCAAGTGGTAGGGTACGAGCAGTACGTC.

The rearrangement joins TRBV6-2 or TRBV6-3 to TRBJ1-2; the D gene is possibly TRBD1 (6 bases). The length of the CDR3 is 15 residues. The V gene's germline CDR1 is MNHEY and CDR2 SVGEGT. V lost 0 bases to trimming and J lost 5 bases, with 13 bases between them. CDR3 sequence (DNA): TGTGCCAGCAGTTACTCTCCGGGGACACTTTATGGCTACACCTTC. This encodes CASSYSPGTLYGYTF.

The sample holds many counts of this clonotype. This chain links TRBV7-9 with TRBJ1-6; 7 bases are a match to TRBD1. V lost 5 bases and J lost 10; bases outside the gene matches: 8. Germline values: CDR1 SEHNR, CDR2 FQNEAQ (reference sequence). The CDR3 totals 14 residues. The chain's CDR3 is CASSLEGARSPLHF. Here the CDR3 DNA reads TGTGCCAGCAGCCTGGAGGGGGCTAGATCACCCCTCCACTTT.

This clonotype was observed at least ten times. The chain recombines TRBV27 with TRBJ1-1; 7 bases fit TRBD1. With 1 base clipped from V and 4 bases from J, the junction kept 15 bases outside the gene matches. This CDR3 comprises 18 residues. CDR1 MNHEY and CDR2 SMNVEV come from the germline V gene (reference sequence). CDR3 sequence (DNA): TGTGCCAGCAGTTTATTTTCGGGTTACAGGGGCCCTACCACTGAAGCTTTCTTT. This codes for CASSLFSGYRGPTTEAFF.

This chain connects TRBV7-2 to TRBJ2-3; maybe TRBD2 (5 bases). This CDR3 has 14 amino acids. Germline CDR1 is SGHTA and CDR2 is FQGNSA. Trimming cost V 4 bases and J 6 bases, with 14 bases left between them. The CDR3 nucleotides are TGTGCCAGCAGCTCCTCCACTAGTTTTGATACGCAGTATTTT. It specifies CASSSSTSFDTQYF. Complete variable domain (other parts from reference TRBV7-2 and TRBJ2-3): GAGVSQSPSNKVTEKGKDVELRCDPISGHTALYWYRQSLGQGLEFLIYFQGNSAPDKSGLPSDRFSAERTGGSVSTLTIQRTQQEDSAVYLCASSSSTSFDTQYFGPGTRLTVL.

This clonotype appeared a few times. The chain recombines TRBV19 with TRBJ2-1; possible D gene TRBD1, 6 bases. The CDR3 spans 14 residues. The V and J ends lost 4 bases and 1 base respectively, with 8 bases between them. Germline CDR1 is LNHDA and CDR2 is SQIVND (reference sequence). In nucleotides, the CDR3 is TGTGCCAGTAGTACGGACAGTTCCTACAATGAGCAGTTCTTC. Residues: CASSTDSSYNEQFF.